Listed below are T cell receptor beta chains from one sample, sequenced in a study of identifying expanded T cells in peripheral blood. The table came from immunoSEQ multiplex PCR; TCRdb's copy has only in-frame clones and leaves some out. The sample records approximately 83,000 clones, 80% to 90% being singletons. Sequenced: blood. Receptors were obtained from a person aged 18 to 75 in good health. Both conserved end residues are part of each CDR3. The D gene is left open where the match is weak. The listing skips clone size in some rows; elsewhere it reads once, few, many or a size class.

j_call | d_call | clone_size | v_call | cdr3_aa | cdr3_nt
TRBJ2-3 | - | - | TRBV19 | CASSIDVSVTDTQYF | TGTGCCAGTAGTATAGATGTCAGCGTCACAGATACGCAGTATTTT
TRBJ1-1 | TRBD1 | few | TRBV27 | CASKPEQGAPGGPEAFF | TGTGCCAGCAAACCGGAACAGGGGGCGCCTGGGGGGCCTGAAGCTTTCTTT
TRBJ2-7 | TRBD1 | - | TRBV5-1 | CASSLAGQGPFEQYF | TGCGCCAGCAGCTTGGCCGGACAGGGCCCTTTCGAGCAGTACTTC
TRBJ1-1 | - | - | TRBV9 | CASSATGTSNTEAFF | TGTGCCAGCAGCGCAACCGGGACATCGAACACTGAAGCTTTCTTT
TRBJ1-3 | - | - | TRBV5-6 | CASSLRQSSGNTIYF | TGTGCCAGCAGCTTGAGGCAAAGCTCTGGAAACACCATATATTTT
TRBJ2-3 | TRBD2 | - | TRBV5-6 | CASSLPSGGTDTQYF | TGTGCCAGCAGCTTGCCTAGCGGGGGCACAGATACGCAGTATTTT
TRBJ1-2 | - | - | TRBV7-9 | CASSLSFSTSTIGYTF | TGTGCCAGCAGCTTAAGTTTTTCGACCTCCACTATTGGCTACACCTTC
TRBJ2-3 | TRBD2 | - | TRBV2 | CASNDLILAGTSTDTQYF | TGTGCCAGCAATGACCTGATACTAGCGGGGACTAGCACAGATACGCAGTATTTT
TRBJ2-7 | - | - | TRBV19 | CASSMGGYEQYF | TGTGCCAGTAGTATGGGCGGCTACGAGCAGTACTTC
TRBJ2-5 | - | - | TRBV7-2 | CASSLGLTTSRPQYF | TGTGCCAGCAGCTTAGGCCTGACCACGTCGCGTCCCCAGTACTTC
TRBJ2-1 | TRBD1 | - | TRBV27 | CASSLAGGLYNEQFF | TGTGCCAGCAGTTTAGCAGGGGGCCTTTACAATGAGCAGTTCTTC
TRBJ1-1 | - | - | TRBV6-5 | CASSYSVLGGFRAFF | TGTGCCAGCAGTTACTCGGTTTTGGGAGGTTTCAGAGCTTTCTTT
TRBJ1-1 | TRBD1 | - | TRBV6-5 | CASSYSQGAQNTEAFF | TGTGCCAGCAGTTACTCGCAGGGGGCCCAGAACACTGAAGCTTTCTTT
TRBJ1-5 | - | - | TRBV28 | CASSPPSGGQPQHF | TGTGCCAGCAGTCCACCGTCCGGTGGTCAGCCCCAGCATTTT
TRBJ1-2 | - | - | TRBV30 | CAWSLFGDLLTF | TGTGCCTGGAGTTTGTTTGGGGACCTCCTCACCTTC
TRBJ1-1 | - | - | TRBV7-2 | CASTKNLGYTEAFF | TGTGCCAGCACCAAGAATCTGGGCTACACTGAAGCTTTCTTT
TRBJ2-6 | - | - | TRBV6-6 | CASSYPKADGANVLTF | TGTGCCAGCAGTTACCCCAAGGCAGATGGGGCCAACGTCCTGACTTTC
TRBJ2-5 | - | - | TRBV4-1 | CASSPRVYQETQYF | TGCGCCAGCAGCCCAAGAGTATACCAAGAGACCCAGTACTTC
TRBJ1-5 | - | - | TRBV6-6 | CASRGGQPQHF | TGTGCCAGCAGGGGAGGTCAGCCCCAGCATTTT
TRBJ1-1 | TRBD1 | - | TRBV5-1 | CASSLPGAGGTEAFF | TGCGCCAGCAGCTTGCCCGGGGCAGGGGGCACTGAAGCTTTCTTT
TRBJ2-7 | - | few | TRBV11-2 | CASSLGGDSYEQYF | TGTGCCAGCAGCTTAGGGGGAGACAGTTACGAGCAGTACTTC
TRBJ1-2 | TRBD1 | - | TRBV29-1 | CSVEDRASSYGYTF | TGCAGCGTCGAGGACAGGGCGAGTTCTTATGGCTACACCTTC
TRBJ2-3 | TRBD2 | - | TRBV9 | CASSRGLAEDTQYF | TGTGCCAGCAGCCGGGGACTAGCAGAAGATACGCAGTATTTT
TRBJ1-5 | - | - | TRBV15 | CATSSGGAPNQPQHF | TGTGCCACCAGCTCGGGGGGGGCACCGAATCAGCCCCAGCATTTT
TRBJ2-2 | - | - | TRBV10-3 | CAISLNRVPGELFF | TGTGCCATCAGCCTGAACAGGGTCCCCGGGGAGCTGTTTTTT
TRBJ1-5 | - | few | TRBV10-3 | CAISEGFSNQPQHF | TGTGCCATCAGTGAAGGCTTTAGCAATCAGCCCCAGCATTTT
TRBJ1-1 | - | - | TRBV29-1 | CSVYVQGSNTEAFF | TGCAGCGTCTATGTACAGGGATCGAACACTGAAGCTTTCTTT
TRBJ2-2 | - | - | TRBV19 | CASSLAAQSTGELFF | TGTGCCAGTAGTCTTGCGGCTCAGAGCACCGGGGAGCTGTTTTTT
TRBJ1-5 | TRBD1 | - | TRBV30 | CAWSGTGKQPQHF | TGTGCCTGGAGCGGGACAGGGAAACAGCCCCAGCATTTT
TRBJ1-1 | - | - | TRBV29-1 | CSVEDGGPNTEAFF | TGCAGCGTTGAAGATGGAGGACCGAACACTGAAGCTTTCTTT
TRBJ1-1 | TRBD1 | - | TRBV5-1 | CASSLLNRGAGTEAFF | TGCGCCAGCAGCTTGCTAAACAGGGGCGCGGGGACTGAAGCTTTCTTT
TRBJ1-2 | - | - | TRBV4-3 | CASSQESRSMSYGYTF | TGCGCCAGCAGCCAAGAGTCTAGGAGCATGTCGTATGGCTACACCTTC
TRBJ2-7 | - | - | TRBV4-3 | CASSQVSTTSGEQYF | TGCGCCAGCAGCCAAGTTTCGACAACTTCAGGCGAGCAGTACTTC
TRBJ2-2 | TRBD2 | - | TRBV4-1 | CASSHRISGGTPTGELFF | TGCGCCAGCAGCCATAGGATTAGCGGGGGGACCCCAACGGGGGAGCTGTTTTTT
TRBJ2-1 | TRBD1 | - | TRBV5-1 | CASSPGQGSYNEQFF | TGCGCCAGCAGCCCCGGACAGGGTTCCTACAATGAGCAGTTCTTC
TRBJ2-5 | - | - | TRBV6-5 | CASSYLSRGETQYF | TGTGCCAGCAGTTACTTAAGTCGGGGGGAGACCCAGTACTTC
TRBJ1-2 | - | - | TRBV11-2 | CASSSSTPTGKPNYGYTF | TGTGCCAGCAGCTCAAGCACACCCACAGGCAAGCCTAACTATGGCTACACCTTC
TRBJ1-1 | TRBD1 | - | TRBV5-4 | CASSIRDRRNTEAFF | TGTGCCAGCAGCATAAGGGACAGGAGGAACACTGAAGCTTTCTTT
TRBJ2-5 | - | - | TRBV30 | CAWSVGGTAGTQYF | TGTGCCTGGAGTGTAGGTGGAACGGCTGGGACCCAGTACTTC
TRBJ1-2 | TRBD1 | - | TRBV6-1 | CASSERFRTGILGYTF | TGTGCCAGCAGTGAAAGGTTTAGGACAGGGATTCTTGGCTACACCTTC